This T cell receptor (beta chain) was profiled in a study of molecular identifiers for immune sequencing clone quantification. The overall study: In replicates, RNA from 20,000 or 100,000 naive CD8 cells was split five ways, four sequenced. Notes on the study in general: Clone sizes that are highly expanded could be underestimated when identical TCR molecules share a barcode. For effector cells, clones above 20 RNA copies held over 98% of molecules; for naive cells, under 1%.

In the sort, naive CD8 T cells were defined as CD8+CD4-CCR7+CD45RA+. This clonotype was counted at least ten times. Its antigen is unidentified. TCRdb independently ran MiXCR on the PCR reads; one entry per CDR3 protein. Counted here are 490,000 or so distinct CDR3 sequences, around 25% occurring once; the ten biggest clones make up about 0.75%. CDR1 and CDR2 from the germline V gene are MGHRA and YSYEKL. Trimming cost V 4 bases and J 5 bases; bases outside gene matches: 10. This CDR3 region has 16 residues. Sequenced: naive CD8+ T cells from blood, with Jurkat cell RNA spiked in. Subset indicated: FACS-sorted CD8+CD4-CCR7+CD45RA+ naive T cells. The clonotype originates from a human donor in good health. Some libraries in this study had Jurkat cell RNA spiked in. The chain recombines TRBV4-1 with TRBJ1-4; 7 bases are a match to TRBD1. The chain's CDR3 is CASSPWTGPVNEKLFF. The CDR3, as DNA: TGCGCCAGCAGCCCCTGGACAGGCCCGGTGAATGAAAAACTGTTTTTT.